This paragraph covers one TCR beta chain sequence. Its antigen is still unknown. The sample belongs to a study of cytomegalovirus exposure and HLA in healthy donors. Study conclusions and caveats: Equally common other TCR beta chains were less clonally expanded than HLA-associated ones, a later analysis found. Some V segments, including TRBV6-2 and TRBV6-3, were excluded as indistinguishable.

Researchers ran the PCR with 60 Vbeta and 13 Jbeta primers. Only in-frame clones appear in the TCRdb table, and some are missing; sequencing was by immunoSEQ multiplex PCR. The sample contains 75,000 to 90,000 clones, roughly 77% of which appear only once. CDR3 size: 15 residues. The V and J ends lost 4 bases and 6 bases respectively, with 16 bases between them. Germline lookup yields CDR1 SGHVS and CDR2 FNYEAQ. The chain carries TRBV7-6 and TRBJ2-1, with D perhaps TRBD2 (7 bases). Material for sequencing was PBMCs. The TCR comes from a man in his fifties or sixties in good health and CMV-seronegative. This CDR3 reads CASSSPEGGVNEQFF. Here the CDR3 DNA reads TGTGCCAGCAGCTCTCCGGAGGGGGGGGTCAATGAGCAGTTCTTC. Looking up the rest from reference TRBV7-6 and TRBJ2-1 gives the full variable domain: GAGVSQSPRYKVTKRGQDVALRCDPISGHVSLYWYRQALGQGPEFLTYFNYEAQQDKSGLPNDRFSAERPEGSISTLTIQRTEQRDSAMYRCASSSPEGGVNEQFFGPGTRLTVL.